These T cell receptor beta chains were read from a single sample in a study of blood T cell repertoires in COVID-19. Some clones are missing from TCRdb's copy, which holds only in-frame ones; the method was immunoSEQ multiplex PCR. Counted here are 200,000 or so clones, roughly 79% occurring once; the ten biggest clones make up around 12%. Sequencing was performed on peripheral blood. The receptors come from an elderly woman with COVID-19, enrolled during active disease. Each CDR3 is given with its conserved first and last residue. The order of the fields is D gene, V gene, J gene, CDR3 protein, CDR3 DNA. D genes are given only for firm matches.

D gene: TRBD1
V gene: TRBV29-1
J gene: TRBJ2-5
CDR3 protein: CSVTTGEETQYF
CDR3 DNA: TGCAGCGTAACCACAGGGGAGGAGACCCAGTACTTC

D gene: TRBD1
V gene: TRBV19
J gene: TRBJ2-5
CDR3 protein: CASSIDRGLWETQYF
CDR3 DNA: TGTGCCAGTAGTATTGACAGGGGGCTGTGGGAGACCCAGTACTTC

D gene: .
V gene: TRBV2
J gene: TRBJ1-5
CDR3 protein: CASSINTGGAQHF
CDR3 DNA: TGTGCCAGCAGTATTAACACCGGGGGAGCCCAGCATTTT

D gene: TRBD1
V gene: TRBV5-1
J gene: TRBJ1-2
CDR3 protein: CASSADGQGMGYGYTF
CDR3 DNA: TGCGCCAGCAGCGCCGACGGACAGGGGATGGGCTATGGCTACACCTTC

D gene: .
V gene: TRBV19
J gene: TRBJ2-3
CDR3 protein: CASSQLAFQDTQYF
CDR3 DNA: TGTGCCAGTAGTCAGCTAGCGTTCCAGGATACGCAGTATTTT

D gene: TRBD1
V gene: TRBV19
J gene: TRBJ2-1
CDR3 protein: CASSIRAGGTGLAEQFF
CDR3 DNA: TGTGCCAGTAGTATCCGCGCAGGCGGGACAGGCTTGGCTGAGCAGTTCTTC

D gene: .
V gene: TRBV20-1
J gene: TRBJ2-7
CDR3 protein: CSASFPGQTYEQYF
CDR3 DNA: TGCAGTGCTAGTTTCCCCGGACAGACCTACGAGCAGTACTTC

D gene: .
V gene: TRBV5-5
J gene: TRBJ1-2
CDR3 protein: CASSYEAYGYTF
CDR3 DNA: TGTGCCAGCAGCTATGAAGCGTATGGCTACACCTTC

D gene: TRBD1
V gene: TRBV7-9
J gene: TRBJ1-2
CDR3 protein: CASSQWTGDYGYTF
CDR3 DNA: TGTGCCAGCAGCCAATGGACAGGGGACTATGGCTACACCTTC

D gene: TRBD1
V gene: TRBV29-1
J gene: TRBJ2-3
CDR3 protein: CSGKTGSGTDTQYF
CDR3 DNA: TGCAGCGGGAAGACAGGGAGCGGTACAGATACGCAGTATTTT

D gene: .
V gene: TRBV27
J gene: TRBJ1-6
CDR3 protein: CASSLSGEEGSYNSPLHF
CDR3 DNA: TGTGCCAGCAGTTTATCGGGGGAGGAGGGCTCCTATAATTCACCCCTCCACTTT

D gene: TRBD2
V gene: TRBV7-3
J gene: TRBJ2-2
CDR3 protein: CASSRRSGGTGELFF
CDR3 DNA: TGTGCCAGCAGTCGGAGGAGCGGGGGTACCGGGGAGCTGTTTTTT

D gene: TRBD1
V gene: TRBV19
J gene: TRBJ1-2
CDR3 protein: CASSTQLGQGFGYTF
CDR3 DNA: TGTGCCAGTAGTACTCAGTTGGGACAGGGATTCGGCTACACCTTC

D gene: .
V gene: TRBV2
J gene: TRBJ1-4
CDR3 protein: CASSERIGVLFF
CDR3 DNA: TGTGCCAGCAGTGAGAGGATCGGGGTTCTGTTTTTT

D gene: TRBD2
V gene: TRBV20-1
J gene: TRBJ2-1
CDR3 protein: CSSGRLGEQFF
CDR3 DNA: TGCAGTAGCGGGAGGTTGGGTGAGCAGTTCTTC

D gene: TRBD2
V gene: TRBV6-1
J gene: TRBJ2-1
CDR3 protein: CASSEGRRGGGEQFF
CDR3 DNA: TGTGCCAGCAGTGAAGGGCGGCGGGGGGGCGGTGAGCAGTTCTTC